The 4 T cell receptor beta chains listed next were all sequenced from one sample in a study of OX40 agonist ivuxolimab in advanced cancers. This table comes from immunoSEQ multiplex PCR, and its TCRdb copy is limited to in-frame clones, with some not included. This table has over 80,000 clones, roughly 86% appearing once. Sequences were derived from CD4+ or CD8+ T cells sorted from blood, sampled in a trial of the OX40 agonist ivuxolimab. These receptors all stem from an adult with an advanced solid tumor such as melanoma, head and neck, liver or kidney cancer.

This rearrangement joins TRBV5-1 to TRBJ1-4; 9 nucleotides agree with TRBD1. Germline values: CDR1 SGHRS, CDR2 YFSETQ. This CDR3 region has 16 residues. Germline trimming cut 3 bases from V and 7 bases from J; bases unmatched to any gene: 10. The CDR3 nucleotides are TGCGCCAGCAGCTACCAGGGACAGGGAGAATCTGAAAAACTGTTTTTT. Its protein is CASSYQGQGESEKLFF.

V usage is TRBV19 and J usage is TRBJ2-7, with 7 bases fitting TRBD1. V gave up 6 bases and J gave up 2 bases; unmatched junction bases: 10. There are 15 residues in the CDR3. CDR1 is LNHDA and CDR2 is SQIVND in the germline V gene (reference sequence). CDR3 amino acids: CASSPRQGRPYEQYF. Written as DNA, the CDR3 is TGTGCCAGTAGCCCAAGACAGGGTCGCCCCTACGAGCAGTACTTC.

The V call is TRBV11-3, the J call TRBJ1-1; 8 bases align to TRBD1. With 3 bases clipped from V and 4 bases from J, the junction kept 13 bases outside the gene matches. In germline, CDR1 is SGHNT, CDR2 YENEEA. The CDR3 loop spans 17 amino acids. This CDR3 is CASSLGWDRMTATEAFF. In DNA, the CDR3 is TGTGCCAGCAGCTTGGGTTGGGACAGGATGACAGCCACTGAAGCTTTCTTT.

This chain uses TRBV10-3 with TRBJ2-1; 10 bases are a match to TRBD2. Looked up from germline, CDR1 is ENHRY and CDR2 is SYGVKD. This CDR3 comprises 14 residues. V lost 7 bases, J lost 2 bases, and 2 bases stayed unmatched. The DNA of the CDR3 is TGTGCCATCAAACTAGCGGGAACCTACAATGAGCAGTTCTTC. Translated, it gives CAIKLAGTYNEQFF.